One and the same sample provided the 8 T cell receptor beta chains below, sequenced in a study of blood T cell repertoires in COVID-19. Libraries were prepared by immunoSEQ multiplex PCR; TCRdb keeps only in-frame clonotypes and omits some of them. The data contain more than 150,000 clones, 84% of them singletons. Material for sequencing was peripheral blood. These receptors were obtained from a human donor in a cohort sampled during active COVID-19.

This sequence joins TRBV7-3 and TRBJ2-7; D is possibly TRBD2 (6 bases). The CDR3 loop spans 15 amino acids. Trimming shortened V by 2 bases and J by 1 base, and 12 bases separated the two germline ends. Germline CDR1 SGHTA, CDR2 FQGTGA. In nucleotides, the CDR3 is TGTGCCAGCAGCTTATCCGGGGACTCTTCCTACGAGCAGTACTTC. Translated, it gives CASSLSGDSSYEQYF.

V and J are TRBV5-1 and TRBJ1-2; a weak D match, TRBD1 (6 bases). The CDR3 runs 16 residues. V was shortened by 0 bases and J by 7 bases, with 19 bases between the two germline ends. Germline V gives CDR1 SGHRS, CDR2 YFSETQ. The CDR3 DNA follows: TGCGCCAGCAGCTTGGGGGCGGGGGGCGCAGCGTCTGGCTACACCTTC. It codes for CASSLGAGGAASGYTF.

The chain combines TRBV5-6 with TRBJ2-1, with 7 bases matching TRBD1. Germline loops: CDR1 SGHDT, CDR2 YYEEEE. This CDR3 contains 14 residues. V was pared by 1 base and J by 5 bases, with 3 bases of the junction left unmatched. The CDR3 spells CASSLIQGDNEQFF. CDR3 nucleotides: TGTGCCAGCAGCTTGATTCAGGGGGACAATGAGCAGTTCTTC.

As DNA, the CDR3 is TGTGCCAGCAGTCTTACAACTACAGGGGCCAACACTGAAGCTTTCTTT. Its translation: CASSLTTTGANTEAFF. The V gene is TRBV3-1 (or the pseudogene TRBV3-2), the J gene TRBJ1-1, with TRBD1 identical over 7 bases. The V and J ends lost 6 bases and 2 bases, in that order; junction bases with no gene match: 12. Germline V CDR1 and CDR2: LGHDT, YNNKEL (reference sequence). The CDR3 consists of 16 residues.

The J gene is TRBJ1-2, the V gene TRBV15; D gene unclear. Trimming took off 0 bases at V and 8 bases at J, with 16 bases between the two ends. The CDR3 contains 15 residues. The V gene's germline CDR1 is LNHNV and CDR2 YYDKDF (reference sequence). In DNA, the CDR3 is TGTGCCACCAGCAGAGAAACCAGGCCTGATTGGGGCTACACCTTC. It encodes CATSRETRPDWGYTF.

This clone occurred once. V usage is TRBV14 and J usage is TRBJ1-1, with D hard to call. Deletions cut 4 bases from V and 2 bases from J, with 8 bases between. Germline assignment: CDR1 SGHDN and CDR2 FVKESK. The CDR3 sequence is 13 residues long. The CDR3 here is CASSPTLNTEAFF. The DNA of the CDR3 is TGTGCCAGCAGCCCCACACTAAACACTGAAGCTTTCTTT.

As DNA, the CDR3 is TGTGCCAGCAGCCTACTGACAGCCTACTCTGAAAAACTGTTTTTT. Translating gives CASSLLTAYSEKLFF. The chain employs TRBV7-2 and TRBJ1-4; the D gene is possibly TRBD1 (5 bases). CDR3 size: 15 residues. Germline V CDR1 and CDR2: SGHTA, FQGNSA. V lost 5 bases, J lost 7 bases, and 17 bases lay in between.

The J gene is TRBJ1-6, the V gene TRBV19, with D hard to call. The V gene's germline CDR1 is LNHDA and CDR2 SQIVND (reference sequence). The V end lost 5 bases, the J end lost 7 bases, and 6 bases lay between the germline ends. The length of the CDR3 is 12 residues. CDR3 amino acids: CASSVGNSPLHF. As DNA, the CDR3 is TGTGCCAGTAGTGTCGGGAATTCACCCCTCCACTTT.